Included here is one T cell receptor (beta chain) sequence, with context. The antigen is unknown. This sample is part of a study of siplizumab effects on memory and regulatory T cells. Study-wide findings and caveats: Siplizumab caused a significant drop in alloreactive sequences traceable to unstimulated CD4+ memory cells. Only a minor fraction of alloreactive clones mapped to unstimulated subsets. Treg origin accounted for an average of around 69% of mappable alloreactive CD4+ clones with siplizumab and about 30% in controls.

Measured with immunoSEQ multiplex PCR; TCRdb has only the in-frame clones, and not every one. The table has approximately 48,000 clones, over 85% seen once; the top ten hold about 15%. The germline V and J ends were trimmed by 2 bases and 1 base, with 11 bases remaining between them. The germline CDR1 and CDR2 sequences are MNHNY and SVGAGI (reference sequence). CDR3 size: 15 residues. This chain joins TRBV6-6 and TRBJ1-1; D gene ambiguous. The sample taken for sequencing was CD8+ T cells sorted from blood. The sequence derives from a human donor in good health. The CDR3: CASSYRSLRNTEAFF. CDR3 bases: TGTGCCAGCAGTTACAGGAGTCTCCGGAACACTGAAGCTTTCTTT.